These 22 T cell receptor beta chains came from one sample sequenced in a study of CD8 T cells in ankylosing spondylitis. The study's findings and limits: In ankylosing spondylitis blood, a motif of seven to nine highly homologous TCR beta variants appeared characteristic.

For these TCRs, the target antigens are not known. TCRdb independently ran MiXCR on the 5' RACE reads; one entry per CDR3 protein. The table includes about 200,000 distinct CDR3 sequences, 6% to 8.5% detected once. Sequencing was done on a sample of blood, either unsorted or a sorted T cell fraction (not recorded which). Receptors were obtained from a male donor with ankylosing spondylitis.

Note on this clonotype: A junction end diverges from the germline sequence, so it may reflect a read error. The gene calls are TRBV20-1 and TRBJ1-1; 7 nucleotides match TRBD1. The CDR3 is 16 residues long. Germline CDR1 is DFQATT and CDR2 is SNEGSKA (reference sequence). The CDR3 sequence: CCARDLRTGRNTEAFF. In nucleotides, the CDR3 is TGCTGTGCTAGAGACTTACGGACAGGACGGAACACTGAAGCTTTCTTT.

Relative to its sample, this clonotype is medium-sized. The CDR3 nucleotides read TGTGCCAGCAGCGCTACAGGGGGCCGGGATGGCTACACCTTC. This encodes CASSATGGRDGYTF. The genes are TRBV4-2 and TRBJ1-2; 9 positions agree with TRBD1. This CDR3 is 14 amino acids long. V lost 5 bases to trimming and J lost 6 bases; unmatched junction nucleotides: 7. The germline V gene encodes CDR1 LGHNA and CDR2 YNFKEQ.

There are many counts of this clonotype. V is TRBV20-1 and J is TRBJ2-3; D is possibly TRBD1 or TRBD2 (5 bases each). Germline V gives CDR1 DFQATT, CDR2 SNEGSKA (reference sequence). V lost 3 bases and J lost 14, with 21 bases in between. This CDR3 is 13 amino acids long. CDR3 DNA sequence: TGCAGTGCTAGGGGGGTCGGCCGGAGGTCCCTGTATTTT. Translated, it gives CSARGVGRRSLYF.

The chain uses TRBV7-6 and TRBJ2-1; 8 bases agree with TRBD2. The CDR3 covers 13 residues. Germline V lookup: CDR1 SGHVS, CDR2 FNYEAQ. V gave up 11 bases and J gave up 9 bases; unmatched junction bases: 12. Here the CDR3 reads CAVSREGRSEQFF. In DNA, the CDR3 is TGTGCCGTGTCCCGGGAGGGTCGCAGTGAGCAGTTCTTC.

This clonotype was detected a few times. The rearrangement links TRBV7-9 to TRBJ2-1, with D perhaps TRBD2 (5 bases). Germline lookup yields CDR1 SEHNR and CDR2 FQNEAQ (reference sequence). This CDR3 region has 13 residues. Trimming pared 5 bases from V and 6 bases from J, leaving 11 bases between. The CDR3 is CASSPRDPNEQFF. CDR3 DNA: TGTGCCAGCAGCCCCCGGGATCCCAATGAGCAGTTCTTC.

This clonotype was seen at least ten times. The J gene is TRBJ2-1, the V gene TRBV29-1; TRBD2 aligns across 11 bases. The CDR3 extends over 15 amino acids. Germline values: CDR1 SQVTM, CDR2 ANQGSEA. V lost 1 base to trimming and J lost 9 bases; unmatched junction nucleotides: 8. For the CDR3, the DNA is TGCAGCGTTGAAGGATGGCTAGCGGGAGGTCTTGAGCAGTTCTTC. Translating it yields CSVEGWLAGGLEQFF.

The table lists this clonotype with many counts. This chain connects TRBV28 to TRBJ1-1; tentative D call: TRBD1 (5 bases). Trimming shortened V by 2 bases and J by 7 bases, and 17 bases separated the two germline ends. The CDR3 has 15 amino acids. Per germline, CDR1 MDHEN and CDR2 SYDVKM. Written as DNA, the CDR3 is TGTGCCAGCAGTTTAACCAAAGACGGGGGAGGTGAAGCTTTCTTT. Translated, it gives CASSLTKDGGGEAFF.

This clonotype was counted many times. V usage is TRBV10-3 and J usage is TRBJ2-4; 7 bases agree with TRBD2. The V gene end was trimmed by 10 bases and the J gene end by 0 bases; junction bases not matched to a gene: 9. The CDR3 length is 15 residues. CDR1 is ENHRY, CDR2 SYGVKD, per germline. CDR3 sequence: CATLGGELAKNIQYF. As DNA, the CDR3 is TGTGCCACCCTGGGGGGGGAATTAGCCAAAAACATTCAGTACTTC.

This clonotype has at least ten counts. The chain recombines TRBV20-1 with TRBJ2-4; maybe TRBD2 (5 bases). Germline-derived CDR1 and CDR2 are DFQATT and SNEGSKA (reference sequence). The CDR3 totals 15 residues. The V end lost 3 bases, the J end lost 0 bases, and 12 bases lay between the germline ends. CDR3: CSARSGMLAKNIQYF. The DNA of the CDR3 is TGCAGTGCTAGGAGCGGCATGCTAGCCAAAAACATTCAGTACTTC.

At least ten counts were recorded for this clonotype. CDR3: CASSEMGQGVNIQYF. The CDR3 DNA reads as TGTGCCAGCAGCGAAATGGGTCAGGGTGTGAACATTCAGTACTTC. The chain couples TRBV5-5 to TRBJ2-4; possibly TRBD1 for D (5 bases). CDR3 size: 15 residues. Trimming removed 4 bases at V and 7 bases at J, with 18 bases between. Germline CDR1 SGHKS, CDR2 YYEKEE (reference sequence).

This clonotype was observed many times. The chain couples TRBV6-1 to TRBJ1-2, with a weak D call TRBD1 (5 bases). V was clipped by 6 bases and J by 2 bases, with 16 bases between them. Germline loops: CDR1 MNHNS, CDR2 SASEGT. This CDR3 comprises 15 residues. CDR3 DNA: TGTGCCAGCAGATTCCAGGGCGTGCCGAACTATGGCTACACCTTC. Encoded protein: CASRFQGVPNYGYTF.

Remarks on this clonotype: No conserved phenylalanine or tryptophan is present at the end of the CDR3, so a read error is the likely explanation. The rearrangement joins TRBV4-1 to TRBJ2-7, with D uncertain. The ends were cut back, 1 base at V and 3 bases at J, with 7 bases in the middle. Germline CDR1 MGHRA, CDR2 YSYEKL. The CDR3 is 13 amino acids. The CDR3 DNA sequence: TGCGCCAGCAGCCAAGGGTTCGACTACGAGCAGTACTCC. As protein: CASSQGFDYEQYS.

This clonotype showed up many times. J is TRBJ1-2 and V is TRBV7-9; 7 bases map to TRBD1. Germline CDR1 and CDR2: SEHNR and FQNEAQ (reference sequence). The CDR3 loop spans 15 amino acids. The ends lost 4 bases at V and 6 bases at J; junction bases unmatched: 11. Here the CDR3 DNA reads TGTGCCAGCAGCTCTCGTACAGGGGTCCCGGATGGCTACACCTTC. Residues: CASSSRTGVPDGYTF.

The V and J genes are TRBV9 and TRBJ2-3; TRBD1 is a possible D gene (5 bases). This CDR3 has 15 amino acids. V dropped 2 bases and J dropped 6 bases, with 16 bases sitting between them. Germline CDR1 SGDLS, CDR2 YYNGEE. Here the CDR3 DNA reads TGTGCCAGCAGCGTTACCGATGGGGCTTGGGATACGCAGTATTTT. Its translation is CASSVTDGAWDTQYF.

The chain combines TRBV19 with TRBJ2-7, with D maybe TRBD1 (5 bases). CDR3 length: 14 residues. Trimming shortened V by 4 bases and J by 0 bases, and 10 bases separated the two germline ends. Per germline, CDR1 LNHDA and CDR2 SQIVND (reference sequence). CDR3 residues: CASSKGQSSYEQYF. The CDR3 coding sequence is TGTGCCAGTAGTAAGGGGCAAAGCTCCTACGAGCAGTACTTC.

This clonotype was seen many times. This sequence joins TRBV6-2 or TRBV6-3 and TRBJ2-1; 9 nucleotides line up with TRBD2. CDR1 is MNHEY, CDR2 SVGEGT, per germline. The CDR3 extends over 14 amino acids. V lost 6 bases to trimming and J lost 4 bases; unmatched junction nucleotides: 4. The CDR3 here is CASRASGIYNEQFF. Here the CDR3 DNA reads TGTGCCAGCAGGGCTAGCGGGATTTACAATGAGCAGTTCTTC.

This clonotype was observed many times. The chain carries TRBV20-1 and TRBJ1-6; D might be TRBD1 (6 bases). Between the trimmed V and J ends, which lost 1 base and 7 bases, there was a span of 11 bases. Per the germline V gene, CDR1 is DFQATT and CDR2 is SNEGSKA (reference sequence). This CDR3 has 14 amino acids. DNA of the CDR3: TGCAGTGCTAGAGTAGAGGGGGGGAATTCACCCCTCCACTTT. Its translation is CSARVEGGNSPLHF.

This clonotype was picked up many times. V and J are TRBV7-8 and TRBJ1-6, with no clear D. The V gene lost 6 bases and the J gene lost 5 bases, with 11 bases spanning the gap. Looked up from germline, CDR1 is SGHVS and CDR2 is FQNEAQ. This CDR3 spans 14 amino acids. The CDR3 protein is CASSFRANNSPLHF. CDR3 coding DNA: TGTGCCAGCAGTTTCCGGGCCAATAATTCACCCCTCCACTTT.

This clonotype was detected many times. The V call is TRBV15, the J call TRBJ2-3; D assignment may be TRBD1 or TRBD2 (6 bases each). V was shortened by 3 bases and J by 4 bases, with 20 bases between the two germline ends. This CDR3 comprises 17 residues. Germline-derived CDR1 and CDR2 are LNHNV and YYDKDF (reference sequence). Written as DNA, the CDR3 is TGTGCCACCAGCAGCCGGGGGCCACTAAAAGGGTCAGATACGCAGTATTTT. This gives the protein CATSSRGPLKGSDTQYF.

This chain connects TRBV7-1 to TRBJ2-3; D remains unclear. TRBV7-1 is an ORF, and what it does is uncertain. This CDR3 contains 14 residues. V lost 5 bases and J 2 bases, leaving 11 bases between the germline ends. The chain's CDR3 is CASSLSADTDTQYF. DNA for the CDR3: TGTGCCAGCAGCCTATCCGCAGACACAGATACGCAGTATTTT.

This clonotype was seen ten or more times. V gene TRBV20-1 combines with J gene TRBJ2-3; TRBD1 is a possible D gene (6 bases). The germline V gene encodes CDR1 DFQATT and CDR2 SNEGSKA (reference sequence). This CDR3 region has 18 residues. Between the trimmed V and J ends, which lost 2 bases and 2 bases, there was a span of 23 bases. CDR3 coding DNA: TGCAGTGCTAGATCCTACCATCAGAGATCAGGGGACACAGATACGCAGTATTTT. Protein product: CSARSYHQRSGDTDTQYF.

This clonotype was seen at least ten times. The J gene is TRBJ1-1, the V gene TRBV20-1, with a tentative D call TRBD1 (5 bases). Germline-derived CDR1 and CDR2 are DFQATT and SNEGSKA (reference sequence). This CDR3 is 13 amino acids long. The CDR3 spells CQGEAPGNTEAFF. DNA for the CDR3: TGCCAAGGGGAGGCCCCGGGGAACACTGAAGCTTTCTTT.